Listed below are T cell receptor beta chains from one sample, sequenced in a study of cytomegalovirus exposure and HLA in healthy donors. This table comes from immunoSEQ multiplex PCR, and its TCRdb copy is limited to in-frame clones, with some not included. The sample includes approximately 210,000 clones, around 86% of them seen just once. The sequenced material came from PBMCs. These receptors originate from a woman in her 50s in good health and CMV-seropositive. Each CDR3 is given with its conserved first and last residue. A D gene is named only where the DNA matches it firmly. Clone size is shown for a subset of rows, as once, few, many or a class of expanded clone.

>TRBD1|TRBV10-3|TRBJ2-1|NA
TGTGCCACCGGGACAGGGGGCGAGGGGGGGTTACACCTATTCCAGTTCTTC
CATGTGGEGGLHLFQFF
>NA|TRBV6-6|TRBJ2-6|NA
TGTGCCAGCAGTTACTCACTTGCTGGGGCCAACGTCCTGACTTTC
CASSYSLAGANVLTF
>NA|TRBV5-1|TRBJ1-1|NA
TGCGCCAGCAGCGAAGGAACAGGGCACACTGAAGCTTTCTTT
CASSEGTGHTEAFF
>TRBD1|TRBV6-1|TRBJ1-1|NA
TGTGCCAGCAGTGAAGCCCTGACAGGGGGTAGTACTGAAGCTTTCTTT
CASSEALTGGSTEAFF
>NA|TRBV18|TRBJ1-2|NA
TGTGCCAGCTCACCACGGACAGAAGCTAACTATGGCTACACCTTC
CASSPRTEANYGYTF
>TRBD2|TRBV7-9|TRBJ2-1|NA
TGTGCCAGCAGCTTATATGGCGGGGGTTACAATGAGCAGTTCTTC
CASSLYGGGYNEQFF
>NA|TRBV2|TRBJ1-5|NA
TGTGCCAGCACAAACGCTAGGGGAGGGTTCGCCGGGAATCAGCCCCAGCATTTT
CASTNARGGFAGNQPQHF
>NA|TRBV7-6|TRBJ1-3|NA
TGTGCCAGCAGCCCGATGGGGCCGGGCCTCGGAAACACCATATATTTT
CASSPMGPGLGNTIYF
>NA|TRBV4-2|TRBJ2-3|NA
TGTGCCAGCAGCCAGGGGGCTAGATTCCCAGATACGCAGTATTTT
CASSQGARFPDTQYF
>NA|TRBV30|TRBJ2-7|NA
TGTGCCTGTAACCCACAGGGTAGGGCCTACGAGCAGTACTTC
CACNPQGRAYEQYF
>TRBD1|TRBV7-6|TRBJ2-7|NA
TGTGCCAGCAGCCCGCAGGGGGCAAACGAGCAGTACTTC
CASSPQGANEQYF
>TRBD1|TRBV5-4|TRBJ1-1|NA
TGTGCCAGCAGCCGCCTACAGGGGACTGAAGCTTTCTTT
CASSRLQGTEAFF
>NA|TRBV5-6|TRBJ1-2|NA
TGTGCCAGCAGCTTGCGGGGGGCACGTGGCTACACCTTC
CASSLRGARGYTF
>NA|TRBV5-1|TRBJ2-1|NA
TGCGCCAGCAGCTTGGCCCAAGGCAGGCTATACAATGAGCAGTTCTTC
CASSLAQGRLYNEQFF
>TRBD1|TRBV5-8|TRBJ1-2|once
TGTGCCAGCAGCTGGGGACAGTCAATCTATGGCTACACCTTC
CASSWGQSIYGYTF
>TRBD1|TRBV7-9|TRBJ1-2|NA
TGTGCCAGCAGCAAGACCGGGACAGGGGGGTCCTATGGCTACACCTTC
CASSKTGTGGSYGYTF
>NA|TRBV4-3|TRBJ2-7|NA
TGCGCCAGCAGCCAAGTCGTGGCAGGGGCGTACGAGCAGTACTTC
CASSQVVAGAYEQYF
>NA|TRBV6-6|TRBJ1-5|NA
TGTGCCAGCAGTTACTCGGGCATCCAGGGAGGTCAGCCCCAGCATTTT
CASSYSGIQGGQPQHF
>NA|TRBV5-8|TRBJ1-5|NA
TGTGCCAGCAGCCCCCAAGGGGGGGCCTCCAATCAGCCCCAGCATTTT
CASSPQGGASNQPQHF